This T cell receptor beta chain is drawn from a study of cytomegalovirus exposure and HLA in healthy donors. General observations from the study: Some V segments, including TRBV6-2 and TRBV6-3, were excluded as indistinguishable. For most subjects, TCR beta sequences were reported to predict HLA-A and HLA-B alleles with accuracy. Roughly uniform sequencing depth across donors was assumed, possibly incorrectly.

The PCR made use of 60 Vbeta and 13 Jbeta primers. As handled by the study authors: Some 10 million of tens of millions of unique TCR beta chains were shared, per a later count. Measured with immunoSEQ multiplex PCR; TCRdb has only the in-frame clones, and not every one. Clone size and the V and J calls come from that table; the DNA yielded D and trimming. The repertoire holds more than 200,000 clones, with 70% to 80% as singletons. Per the germline V gene, CDR1 is SQVTM and CDR2 is ANQGSEA. Trimming shortened V by 4 bases and J by 1 base, and 14 bases separated the two germline ends. This CDR3 spans 14 amino acids. Remarks on this clone: Its antigen remains unknown.

The sample was PBMCs. The source of this sequence is a middle-aged man in good health and CMV-seronegative. V is TRBV29-1 and J is TRBJ2-7; D is ambiguous. CDR3 sequence: CSVGSHLSSYEQYF. Here the CDR3 DNA reads TGCAGCGTTGGTTCCCATCTCAGTTCCTACGAGCAGTACTTC.